The T cell receptor (beta chain) under discussion was sequenced for a study of vaccination and CD4 T cells after COVID-19. Study as a whole: At a median about 99 days (range 35 to 161) after diagnosis, post-COVID samples were drawn. Median time from second vaccine dose to sampling was about 77 days (14 to 241). Whole-study findings and limits: Spike mono-reactivity held for 304 of 307 vaccine-specific clones in convalescent patients. There were relatively few convalescent patients studied, and there were no early post-infection timepoints.

TCRdb reprocessed the PCR reads with MiXCR, giving one entry per CDR3 protein. The table lists roughly 30,000 distinct CDR3 sequences, under 60% of them singletons. Time point in this sample: late sampling 161 to 241 days after vaccination in three convalescent patients. A remark on this clonotype: Antigen unknown. A single base separates this from a much larger clone, so it may be a read error.

There are 15 residues in the CDR3. Trimming at V came to 4 bases and at J to 0 bases, leaving 0 bases not matched to a gene. CDR1 is MNHEY, CDR2 SVGEGT, per germline. The source was CD4+ T cells from blood, collected about 7 months after SARS-CoV-2 vaccination. This chain links TRBV6-2 or TRBV6-3 with TRBJ2-3; 11 bases are a match to TRBD2. This TCR was recovered from a human donor who had recovered from COVID-19. The CDR3 nucleotides are TGTGCCAGCAGTTGGACTAGCGGGAGCACAGATACGCAGTATTTT. It specifies CASSWTSGSTDTQYF.